These 13 T cell receptor beta chains came from one sample sequenced in a study of blood T cell repertoires in COVID-19. The repertoire was sequenced with immunoSEQ multiplex PCR; TCRdb's copy has only in-frame clones and lacks some. In the table there are more than 200,000 clones, around 82% of which are singletons. Sequencing input: PBMCs or T cells enriched from blood (not recorded which). These receptors were collected from a man aged 25 to 45 with acute COVID-19.

The chain uses TRBV7-7 and TRBJ2-5; a possible D gene is TRBD2 (6 bases). The CDR3 covers 15 residues. CDR1 and CDR2 from the germline V gene are SSHAT and FNYEAQ (reference sequence). The germline V and J ends were trimmed by 1 base and 3 bases, with 12 bases remaining between them. The CDR3 DNA reads as TGTGCCAGCAGCTTAGGTCTAGCGTGGGAAGAGACCCAGTACTTC. The encoded protein is CASSLGLAWEETQYF.

The V gene is TRBV10-3, the J gene TRBJ1-3, with a tentative D call TRBD1 (6 bases). Germline CDR1 is ENHRY and CDR2 is SYGVKD. Deletions cut 4 bases from V and 3 bases from J, with 10 bases between. This CDR3 has 14 residues. The CDR3 DNA follows: TGTGCCATCAGTGTACAGGGTAATGGAAACACCATATATTTT. This gives the protein CAISVQGNGNTIYF.

This sequence joins TRBV4-1 and TRBJ2-3, with 7 positions matching TRBD1. V was pared by 3 bases and J by 4 bases, with 19 bases of the junction left unmatched. Looked up from germline, CDR1 is MGHRA and CDR2 is YSYEKL. The CDR3 covers 19 residues. The CDR3 DNA is TGCGCCAGCAGCCATCCGAACGAGTTGTGGCAGGGGGTTCCAGATACGCAGTATTTT. It codes for CASSHPNELWQGVPDTQYF.

The chain couples TRBV3-1 (or the pseudogene TRBV3-2) to TRBJ2-4, with TRBD2 identical over 9 bases. The CDR3 is made up of 18 amino acids. CDR1 and CDR2 (germline): LGHDT, YNNKEL (reference sequence). Trimming at V came to 5 bases and at J to 4 bases, leaving 15 bases not matched to a gene. The DNA of the CDR3 is TGTGCCAGCAGCGCTAGGACAGGAGCGGGGGGTGTAAAAAACATTCAGTACTTC. This gives the protein CASSARTGAGGVKNIQYF.

This clone was found many times. The V call is TRBV19, the J call TRBJ1-5; the match to TRBD1 covers 7 bases. The CDR3 loop spans 15 amino acids. Trimming at V came to 5 bases and at J to 2 bases, leaving 6 bases not matched to a gene. Germline V lookup: CDR1 LNHDA, CDR2 SQIVND (reference sequence). CDR3 nucleotide sequence: TGTGCCAGTAGTGCTTCCGGGACAGGCAATCAGCCCCAGCATTTT. Translating it yields CASSASGTGNQPQHF.

The sample holds one count of this clone. This chain joins TRBV6-5 and TRBJ1-2; the D is unclear. Deletions cut 4 bases from V and 6 bases from J, with 9 bases between. The germline V gene encodes CDR1 MNHEY and CDR2 SVGAGI. The CDR3 runs 12 residues. The CDR3 DNA is TGTGCCAGCAGTTCCCCGCTAGATGGCTACACCTTC. Its translation: CASSSPLDGYTF.

V is TRBV7-3 and J is TRBJ2-1; possible D gene TRBD1, 6 bases. V lost 0 bases to trimming and J lost 0 bases, with 9 bases between them. The CDR3 contains 16 residues. The germline CDR1 and CDR2 sequences are SGHTA and FQGTGA. The CDR3 sequence is CASSLTLDSSYNEQFF. CDR3 sequence (DNA): TGTGCCAGCAGCTTAACCCTGGACAGCTCCTACAATGAGCAGTTCTTC.

V gene TRBV6-5 combines with J gene TRBJ2-7; D might be TRBD1 (5 bases). V was clipped by 4 bases and J by 6 bases, with 16 bases between them. This CDR3 region has 14 residues. Germline V gene sequence: CDR1 MNHEY, CDR2 SVGAGI. CDR3 DNA sequence: TGTGCCAGCAGTTTGCAGGGTTTAAAAGGCGAGCAGTACTTC. This sequence encodes CASSLQGLKGEQYF.

For the CDR3, the DNA is TGTGCCAGCAGCCTAGGGCTAGGCCAATATGAAAAACTGTTTTTT. This translates into CASSLGLGQYEKLFF. This chain joins TRBV7-6 and TRBJ1-4; D gene ambiguous. Germline CDR1 SGHVS, CDR2 FNYEAQ. The CDR3 is made up of 15 amino acids. V gave up 5 bases and J gave up 6 bases, with 16 bases separating them.

This chain links TRBV7-2 with TRBJ2-7, with a weak D call TRBD1 (6 bases). The CDR3 covers 13 residues. The V end was cut by 3 bases, the J end by 5 bases, with 11 bases between. Germline CDR1 is SGHTA and CDR2 is FQGNSA. CDR3 nucleotide sequence: TGTGCCAGCAGCTTCAACAGGGACAACGAGCAGTACTTC. Encoded protein: CASSFNRDNEQYF. Full variable domain (outside the CDR3, taken from reference TRBV7-2 and TRBJ2-7): GAGVSQSPSNKVTEKGKDVELRCDPISGHTALYWYRQSLGQGLEFLIYFQGNSAPDKSGLPSDRFSAERTGGSVSTLTIQRTQQEDSAVYLCASSFNRDNEQYFGPGTRLTVT.

The rearrangement links TRBV6-5 to TRBJ2-7; possibly TRBD1 for D (5 bases). V was cut by 7 bases and J by 3 bases, with 13 bases left in between. The CDR3 runs to 13 residues. From germline, CDR1 is MNHEY and CDR2 SVGAGI. CDR3 loop: CASTKNQGYEQYF. In DNA form, the CDR3 reads TGTGCCAGCACCAAAAATCAGGGCTACGAGCAGTACTTC.

This sequence joins TRBV27 and TRBJ1-2, with D possibly TRBD1 on 5 matching bases. Per germline, CDR1 MNHEY and CDR2 SMNVEV (reference sequence). V was clipped by 6 bases and J by 4 bases, with 9 bases between them. This CDR3 has 12 residues. CDR3 DNA sequence: TGTGCCAGCAGCCCAGGGTCCTATGGCTACACCTTC. Translating it yields CASSPGSYGYTF.

The gene calls are TRBV7-9 and TRBJ1-4; D is unresolved. This CDR3 comprises 14 residues. In germline, CDR1 is SEHNR, CDR2 FQNEAQ (reference sequence). With 3 bases removed from V and 2 bases from J, the gap between germline ends came to 7 bases. For the CDR3, the DNA is TGTGCCAGCAGCTTTACCGGGACTAATGAAAAACTGTTTTTT. Residues: CASSFTGTNEKLFF.